This T cell receptor (beta chain) came from a study of T-cell memory formation after mild COVID-19. MiXCR, run by TCRdb on the 5' RACE reads, gives a single entry per CDR3 protein. In the table there are around 510,000 distinct CDR3 sequences, 20% to 25% of which are singletons. Germline-derived CDR1 and CDR2 are SGHRS and YFSETQ. V lost 4 bases, J lost 2 bases, and 11 bases stayed unmatched. There are 16 residues in the CDR3. This clonotype was detected a few times. The sample taken for sequencing was PBMCs or a T cell subset sorted from them (not recorded which). J is TRBJ2-7 and V is TRBV5-1; 8 bases are shared with TRBD1. The sequence was collected from an adult woman who had mild COVID-19 (a few samples of this study predate the infection). Cell type and time point are not known. The CDR3 loop reads CASSLGRTGSPYEQYF. The CDR3 coding sequence is TGCGCCAGCAGCCTTGGCCGGACAGGGTCCCCCTACGAGCAGTACTTC.